A selection of T cell receptor beta chains follows, all from one sample in a study of cytomegalovirus exposure and HLA in healthy donors. Method: immunoSEQ multiplex PCR; TCRdb's copy keeps in-frame clones and lacks some. The repertoire includes some 140,000 clones, around 79% of them detected once, and 1.3% sits in the top ten. The sequencing sample was made of PBMCs. The receptors originated from a woman in her 40s in good health and CMV-seronegative. Both conserved end residues are trimmed from each CDR3.

>TRBV6-5|TRBJ1-4
ASSYDFATNEKLF
>TRBV6-5|TRBJ2-1
ASGLAGGPAF
>TRBV7-2|TRBJ1-5
ASSLIFGTGDSNQPQH
>TRBV15|TRBJ1-1
ATSRDGRGPEAF
>TRBV27|TRBJ1-4
ASSLRGTNEKLF
>TRBV2|TRBJ2-3
ASSEAGTDTDTQY
>TRBV9|-
ASSVGEGPSSYEQY
>TRBV28|TRBJ1-4
ASRGPGPRGEKLF
>TRBV6-5|TRBJ1-1
ASTRTVRGTEAF
>TRBV5-6|TRBJ2-7
ASSFPGRTYEQY
>TRBV4-3|TRBJ2-4
ASSQDVELAKNIQY
>TRBV7-2|TRBJ2-1
ASSLALGRENEQF
>TRBV23-1|TRBJ1-5
ASSQWASPQGYQPQH
>TRBV18|TRBJ1-2
ASSPVTELHGYT
>TRBV27|TRBJ1-5
ASSHRQGGNQPQH
>TRBV9|TRBJ2-2
ASSLPGQGPTGELF
>TRBV5-6|TRBJ1-4
ASSSSIGVPEKLF
>TRBV30|TRBJ1-2
AWIRVNYGYT
>TRBV10-3|TRBJ1-1
AISESLGEAEAF
>TRBV5-4|TRBJ2-1
ASSLRLAGAPEQF
>TRBV7-8|TRBJ1-2
ASSAMGTGVNYGYT
>TRBV27|TRBJ2-3
ASSLSPPMVGGGGVGDTQY
>TRBV4-1|TRBJ1-1
ASSQVQGGTEAF
>TRBV4-1|TRBJ2-5
ASSQELLRGGGADETQY
>TRBV6-1|TRBJ2-3
ASSARLAGRTDTQY
>TRBV5-1|TRBJ2-1
ASSPDGSSYNEQF
>TRBV27|TRBJ1-2
ASSSPGTGGYGYT
>TRBV19|TRBJ1-5
ASTVGTGPNNNDQPQH
>TRBV7-8|TRBJ2-3
ASSLAIGTDTQY
>TRBV5-1|TRBJ2-7
ASSPGLAASEQY
>TRBV7-2|TRBJ1-5
ASSPRGRQPQH
>TRBV11-1|TRBJ1-2
ASSLSGRPNYGYT
>TRBV28|TRBJ1-2
ASSFPSPGGSYGYT
>TRBV6-1|TRBJ1-2
ASSEAQFLGYT
>TRBV30|TRBJ1-2
AWRSSYGYT
>TRBV7-9|TRBJ2-3
ASSSGTSGPDTQY
>TRBV5-1|TRBJ2-5
ASSFSGAPLETQY
>TRBV5-1|TRBJ1-4
ASSWAPGTGGEKLF
>TRBV5-4|TRBJ1-2
ASSLEQRDGYT
>TRBV9|TRBJ1-2
ASSVAGGYGYT
>TRBV6-5|TRBJ2-2
ASLQGGDTGELF
>TRBV11-2|TRBJ1-5
ASSLGGQADGNQPQH
>TRBV7-9|TRBJ2-1
ASSSLTGRYEQF
>TRBV6-5|TRBJ1-3
ASRIRDTIY
>TRBV28|TRBJ1-2
ASSLPRQGSNYGYT
>TRBV6-5|TRBJ1-1
ASSYSSEAF